This passage covers 27 T cell receptor beta chains from one sample sequenced in a study of blood T cell repertoires in COVID-19. TCRdb keeps only in-frame clones here, not all; method: immunoSEQ multiplex PCR. Among over 90,000 clones, around 92% were seen once, and the ten largest hold 4% to 4.5%. The specimen was peripheral blood. These receptors were taken from a man between 18 and 35 years old with acute or convalescent COVID-19.

The V gene is TRBV28, the J gene TRBJ1-5, with a weak D call TRBD1 (5 bases). Deletions cut 2 bases from V and 4 bases from J, with 12 bases between. CDR1 and CDR2 (germline): MDHEN, SYDVKM. CDR3 length equals 15 residues. CDR3 protein: CASSLRGSLNQPQHF. As DNA, the CDR3 is TGTGCCAGCAGTTTAAGGGGCTCCCTAAATCAGCCCCAGCATTTT.

The chain links TRBV5-1 to TRBJ1-5; D is possibly TRBD1 (6 bases). Germline CDR1 reads SGHRS; CDR2 reads YFSETQ. The V end lost 0 bases, the J end lost 7 bases, and 14 bases lay between the germline ends. The CDR3 consists of 15 residues. CDR3 loop: CASSLVGDNDQPQHF. CDR3 nucleotides: TGCGCCAGCAGCTTGGTAGGGGACAACGACCAGCCCCAGCATTTT.

This clone was detected only a few times. In DNA, the CDR3 is TGTGCCAGCAGCTTAGCGCATTTTGGCGGGGTCAGCATGAACACTGAAGCTTTCTTT. Translated, it gives CASSLAHFGGVSMNTEAFF. The rearrangement joins TRBV7-8 to TRBJ1-1; D is ambiguous. V lost 0 bases, J lost 0 bases, and 20 bases lay in between. This CDR3 comprises 19 residues. Per the germline V gene, CDR1 is SGHVS and CDR2 is FQNEAQ.

This chain links TRBV5-1 with TRBJ1-1, with D perhaps TRBD1 (5 bases). CDR1 and CDR2 from the germline V gene are SGHRS and YFSETQ. Trimming took 4 bases from V and 3 from J, leaving 25 bases between them. This CDR3 spans 18 amino acids. The CDR3 bases are TGCGCCAGCAGCAAATTACCGTCCGAAGGGGCGGTGTACACTGAAGCTTTCTTT. Translated: CASSKLPSEGAVYTEAFF.

Comment on this clone: The junction departs from the called germline gene at one end, perhaps through a read error. The chain joins TRBV6-1 to TRBJ1-1; 9 bases are a match to TRBD1. From germline, CDR1 is MNHNS and CDR2 SASEGT. The length of the CDR3 is 13 residues. This CDR3 reads CASSEHSGTGRVF. Written as DNA, the CDR3 is TGTGCCAGCAGTGAGCATTCCGGGACAGGGCGGGTCTTT.

The chain couples TRBV5-1 to TRBJ1-1, with a tentative D call TRBD1 (6 bases). V gave up 4 bases and J gave up 2 bases, with 12 bases separating them. CDR3 length: 14 residues. CDR1 is SGHRS, CDR2 YFSETQ, per germline. CDR3 amino acids: CASSPQDSNTEAFF. The CDR3 DNA sequence: TGCGCCAGCAGCCCCCAGGACAGTAACACTGAAGCTTTCTTT.

The rearrangement links TRBV30 to TRBJ2-1; a possible D gene is TRBD1 (5 bases). From germline, CDR1 is GTSNPN and CDR2 SVGIG (reference sequence). The CDR3 sequence is 13 residues long. Trimming pared 0 bases from V and 4 bases from J, leaving 7 bases between. CDR3 in DNA: TGTGCCTGGAGTGTGGGGCCTTACAATGAGCAGTTCTTC. Amino acids: CAWSVGPYNEQFF.

The rearrangement joins TRBV15 to TRBJ1-1; 7 bases are shared with TRBD1. Losses at the gene ends were 0 bases for V and 0 bases for J; bases not matched to a gene: 1. Looked up from germline, CDR1 is LNHNV and CDR2 is YYDKDF (reference sequence). The CDR3 has 15 amino acids. The CDR3 sequence is CATSRDGTVNTEAFF. CDR3 DNA sequence: TGTGCCACCAGCAGAGATGGGACAGTGAACACTGAAGCTTTCTTT. The full variable domain, its missing parts supplied by reference TRBV15 and TRBJ1-1, is DAMVIQNPRYQVTQFGKPVTLSCSQTLNHNVMYWYQQKSSQAPKLLFHYYDKDFNNEADTPDNFQSRRPNTSFCFLDIRSPGLGDTAMYLCATSRDGTVNTEAFFGQGTRLTVV.

V is TRBV27 and J is TRBJ2-1, with D maybe TRBD2 (6 bases). This CDR3 region has 15 residues. Per the germline V gene, CDR1 is MNHEY and CDR2 is SMNVEV (reference sequence). V was pared by 2 bases and J by 8 bases, with 16 bases between. CDR3: CASSLRDPKRDEQFF. The CDR3 coding sequence is TGTGCCAGCAGTTTAAGGGACCCTAAGCGGGATGAGCAGTTCTTC.

V is TRBV11-3 and J is TRBJ1-1, with D possibly matching TRBD1 (6 bases). V was shortened by 6 bases and J by 1 base, with 12 bases between the two germline ends. Germline V lookup: CDR1 SGHNT, CDR2 YENEEA. The CDR3 is 14 amino acids. The CDR3: CASSSQQGNTEAFF. Here the CDR3 DNA reads TGTGCCAGCAGTTCACAACAGGGGAACACTGAAGCTTTCTTT.

This clone was found a few times. The V call is TRBV7-7, the J call TRBJ2-1; no reliable D call. Trimming pared 5 bases from V and 1 base from J, leaving 6 bases between. The CDR3 contains 13 residues. Germline V gives CDR1 SSHAT, CDR2 FNYEAQ (reference sequence). The CDR3 region has the DNA TGTGCCAGCAGCCGAGGTTCCTACAATGAGCAGTTCTTC. Protein product: CASSRGSYNEQFF. The entire variable domain, with the rest obtained from reference TRBV7-7 and TRBJ2-1, is as follows: GAGVSQSPRYKVTKRGQDVTLRCDPISSHATLYWYQQALGQGPEFLTYFNYEAQPDKSGLPSDRFSAERPEGSISTLTIQRTEQRDSAMYRCASSRGSYNEQFFGPGTRLTVL.

This clone was recorded at least ten times. The chain couples TRBV27 to TRBJ2-5; tentatively, D is TRBD2 (6 bases). The V end was cut by 4 bases, the J end by 2 bases, with 20 bases between. This CDR3 is built from 17 residues. In germline, CDR1 is MNHEY, CDR2 SMNVEV (reference sequence). CDR3 nucleotides: TGTGCCAGCAGTTCCCTCGGGGTAGCGGAGCCACAAGAGACCCAGTACTTC. Its protein product is CASSSLGVAEPQETQYF.

The chain has TRBV6-5 and TRBJ1-2; 7 nucleotides align to TRBD1. This CDR3 has 12 residues. Per the germline V gene, CDR1 is MNHEY and CDR2 is SVGAGI. J gave up 8 bases and V 7 bases, and 7 bases lay outside the gene matches. In nucleotides, the CDR3 is TGTGCCAGCAAAAGAGGGGGCGGCGGCTACACCTTC. Its protein product is CASKRGGGGYTF.

The chain has TRBV4-2 and TRBJ2-3, with 10 bases that match TRBD2. The CDR3 has 16 amino acids. The germline CDR1 and CDR2 sequences are LGHNA and YNFKEQ. Unmatched junction bases numbered 4, after V lost 1 base and J lost 3 bases. Written as DNA, the CDR3 is TGTGCCAGCAGCCAAGGTCAGCGGGGGGGGACAGATACGCAGTATTTT. Its protein is CASSQGQRGGTDTQYF.

The chain is built from TRBV6-5 and TRBJ1-2; 9 bases line up with TRBD1. Germline V CDR1 and CDR2: MNHEY, SVGAGI. After removal of 2 bases from V and 7 bases from J, the junction contained 8 bases not matched to a gene. The CDR3 is 15 residues long. In DNA form, the CDR3 reads TGTGCCAGCAGTTACATAGGGACAGGGACTTCTGGCTACACCTTC. This gives the protein CASSYIGTGTSGYTF.

This clone was recorded only once. The chain carries TRBV9 and TRBJ1-1, with 10 nucleotides matching TRBD1. This CDR3 contains 17 residues. The germline V gene has CDR1 SGDLS and CDR2 YYNGEE. Trimming at V came to 4 bases and at J to 4 bases, leaving 13 bases not matched to a gene. The CDR3 is CASSLISGTGEGTEAFF. In DNA form, the CDR3 reads TGTGCCAGCAGCTTGATATCCGGGACAGGGGAGGGCACTGAAGCTTTCTTT. Full variable domain (remainder filled in from reference TRBV9 and TRBJ1-1): DSGVTQTPKHLITATGQRVTLRCSPRSGDLSVYWYQQSLDQGLQFLIQYYNGEERAKGNILERFSAQQFPDLHSELNLSSLELGDSALYFCASSLISGTGEGTEAFFGQGTRLTVV.

The CDR3 protein is CASSLGPGSSTDTQYF. In nucleotides, the CDR3 is TGTGCCAGCAGTTTGGGACCCGGGAGTAGCACAGATACGCAGTATTTT. The V call is TRBV27, the J call TRBJ2-3; tentatively, D is TRBD2 (6 bases). The V gene's germline CDR1 is MNHEY and CDR2 SMNVEV (reference sequence). Between the trimmed V and J ends, which lost 3 bases and 0 bases, there was a span of 13 bases. The CDR3 runs 16 residues.

The chain recombines TRBV27 with TRBJ2-5, with 8 bases identical to TRBD1. The CDR3 extends over 15 amino acids. The trim removed 2 bases at V and 5 bases at J, leaving 7 bases unmatched. Looked up from germline, CDR1 is MNHEY and CDR2 is SMNVEV (reference sequence). The CDR3 sequence: CASSLRQGAMETQYF. The CDR3 DNA is TGTGCCAGCAGTTTAAGGCAGGGGGCGATGGAGACCCAGTACTTC.

The chain is built from TRBV9 and TRBJ1-2; 12 positions match TRBD1. Germline trimming cut 4 bases from V and 6 bases from J; bases unmatched to any gene: 7. CDR1 is SGDLS, CDR2 YYNGEE, per germline. This CDR3 is built from 15 residues. CDR3 region: CASSLRDRGRDGYTF. Here the CDR3 DNA reads TGTGCCAGCAGCCTCCGGGACAGGGGGCGAGATGGCTACACCTTC.

This rearrangement joins TRBV15 to TRBJ1-4, with 8 bases lining up with TRBD1. V shed 0 bases, J shed 11 bases, and the junction held 5 bases outside the gene matches. CDR1 is LNHNV and CDR2 is YYDKDF in the germline V gene (reference sequence). The length of the CDR3 is 14 residues. The chain's CDR3 is CATSREWTGSKLFF. The DNA of the CDR3 is TGTGCCACCAGCAGAGAATGGACAGGGAGTAAACTGTTTTTT.

J is TRBJ2-3 and V is TRBV5-8, with TRBD2 matching over 7 bases. V lost 0 bases, J lost 0 bases, and 4 bases stayed unmatched. Per the germline V gene, CDR1 is SGHTS and CDR2 is YDEGEE. The CDR3 sequence is 16 residues long. The CDR3 region has the DNA TGTGCCAGCAGCTTGGCGGCTAGCGGCAGCACAGATACGCAGTATTTT. Its translation is CASSLAASGSTDTQYF.

The chain uses TRBV7-2 and TRBJ2-7, with D tentatively TRBD2 (5 bases). Trimming cost V 3 bases and J 6 bases, with 21 bases left between them. Germline assignment: CDR1 SGHTA and CDR2 FQGNSA. The CDR3 is made up of 16 amino acids. The CDR3 reads CASSFRRAAGGGEQYF. The CDR3 DNA sequence: TGTGCCAGCAGCTTTCGCCGAGCGGCCGGCGGAGGCGAGCAGTACTTC.

This chain connects TRBV6-5 to TRBJ1-4, with 10 nucleotides matching TRBD1. Losses at the gene ends were 6 bases for V and 5 bases for J; bases not matched to a gene: 3. Germline CDR1 is MNHEY and CDR2 is SVGAGI. The CDR3 has 14 amino acids. The CDR3 sequence: CASSDRGLNEKLFF. In nucleotides, the CDR3 is TGTGCCAGCAGCGACAGGGGGCTGAATGAAAAACTGTTTTTT.

The V call is TRBV9, the J call TRBJ1-1; 9 nucleotides match TRBD1. This CDR3 is built from 16 residues. Per the germline V gene, CDR1 is SGDLS and CDR2 is YYNGEE. Trimming cost V 4 bases and J 2 bases; bases outside gene matches: 9. The CDR3 reads CASSRPGTGRNTEAFF. The CDR3 DNA is TGTGCCAGCAGCAGACCCGGGACAGGGAGAAACACTGAAGCTTTCTTT.

This rearrangement joins TRBV5-6 to TRBJ1-5; possibly TRBD1 for D (5 bases). V lost 4 bases and J 4 bases, leaving 18 bases between the germline ends. This CDR3 spans 16 amino acids. In germline, CDR1 is SGHDT, CDR2 YYEEEE. CDR3 DNA sequence: TGTGCCAGCAGCCCCCACAATGGGGGGGGTAATCAGCCCCAGCATTTT. Translating gives CASSPHNGGGNQPQHF. The full variable domain, its missing parts supplied by reference TRBV5-6 and TRBJ1-5, is DAGVTQSPTHLIKTRGQQVTLRCSPKSGHDTVSWYQQALGQGPQFIFQYYEEEERQRGNFPDRFSGHQFPNYSSELNVNALLLGDSALYLCASSPHNGGGNQPQHFGDGTRLSIL.

The rearrangement links TRBV9 to TRBJ2-3; the match to TRBD2 covers 8 bases. J lost 0 bases, V lost 1 base, and 7 bases had no gene match. Germline CDR1 is SGDLS and CDR2 is YYNGEE. CDR3 length equals 17 residues. CDR3 protein: CASSVTTGGRSTDTQYF. CDR3 sequence (DNA): TGTGCCAGCAGCGTAACCACTGGCGGGAGGAGCACAGATACGCAGTATTTT.

This chain connects TRBV21-1 to TRBJ2-3; the table's TRBD1 call for D was not verified on the DNA. TRBV21-1 is a pseudogene. CDR3 size: 23 residues. The CDR3 DNA is TGTGCCAGCAGCAAACCGGGACAGGGTATTGGGAGGGTCTTATTTTGTGGCACAGATACGCAGTATTTT. Translation gives CASSKPGQGIGRVLFCGTDTQYF.